Listed below are T cell receptor beta chains from one sample, sequenced in a study of blood T cell repertoires in COVID-19. Sequencing was performed with immunoSEQ multiplex PCR; in TCRdb, only in-frame clones are kept and a portion is missing. The sample has some 48,000 clones; approximately 91% are singletons. Source material: peripheral blood. The receptor source for this set is a man aged 50 to 59 with active COVID-19. Both conserved end residues are part of each CDR3. The order of the fields is J gene, D gene, clone size, V gene, CDR3 protein, CDR3 DNA. D genes are given only for firm matches. Where a row states a size, it is once, few, many or the class of an expanded clone; other rows omit it.

J: TRBJ2-3
D: TRBD2
size: .
V: TRBV6-6
CDR3: CASSPSGRAVGGDTQYF
DNA: TGTGCCAGCAGTCCTAGCGGGAGGGCCGTTGGGGGAGATACGCAGTATTTT

J: TRBJ1-6
D: TRBD1
size: few
V: TRBV7-9
CDR3: CASSFRGQGGSPLHF
DNA: TGTGCCAGCAGCTTTCGGGGACAGGGGGGTTCACCCCTCCACTTT

J: TRBJ2-5
D: .
size: .
V: TRBV11-2
CDR3: CASSPSGETQYF
DNA: TGTGCCAGCAGCCCCTCCGGGGAGACCCAGTACTTC

J: TRBJ1-6
D: .
size: once
V: TRBV30
CDR3: CAWRTVVGYNSPLHF
DNA: TGTGCCTGGAGAACAGTGGTTGGGTATAATTCACCCCTCCACTTT

J: TRBJ2-1
D: .
size: .
V: TRBV2
CDR3: CASSTSPSLKQFF
DNA: TGTGCCAGCAGTACCTCCCCGAGTCTAAAGCAGTTCTTC

J: TRBJ2-3
D: TRBD1
size: .
V: TRBV10-2
CDR3: CASSEHRGKATQYF
DNA: TGCGCCAGCAGTGAGCACAGGGGTAAAGCTACGCAGTATTTT

J: TRBJ2-3
D: .
size: .
V: TRBV5-4
CDR3: CASSLVGALADTQYF
DNA: TGTGCCAGCAGCTTGGTTGGGGCGCTGGCAGATACGCAGTATTTT

J: TRBJ1-6
D: .
size: .
V: TRBV3-1/TRBV3-2
CDR3: CASSQDPTGYNSPLHF
DNA: TGTGCCAGCAGCCAAGACCCCACAGGGTATAATTCACCCCTCCACTTT

J: TRBJ2-3
D: .
size: .
V: TRBV3-1/TRBV3-2
CDR3: CASSQPSDFLGDTQYF
DNA: TGTGCCAGCAGCCAACCCTCGGACTTCTTGGGGGATACGCAGTATTTT

J: TRBJ1-3
D: TRBD1
size: .
V: TRBV3-1/TRBV3-2
CDR3: CASSGGQGFPGNTIYF
DNA: TGTGCCAGCAGCGGGGGACAGGGTTTTCCTGGAAACACCATATATTTT

J: TRBJ2-1
D: TRBD2
size: .
V: TRBV13
CDR3: CASSTTSGGFLMYNEQFF
DNA: TGTGCCAGCAGCACAACTAGCGGGGGGTTCCTCATGTACAATGAGCAGTTCTTC

J: TRBJ1-2
D: .
size: .
V: TRBV9
CDR3: CASSRDGTRGYTF
DNA: TGTGCCAGCAGCAGAGATGGGACACGTGGCTACACCTTC

J: TRBJ2-7
D: .
size: once
V: TRBV27
CDR3: CASTRRGAYEQYF
DNA: TGTGCCAGCACTCGCAGGGGAGCCTACGAGCAGTACTTC

J: TRBJ1-5
D: .
size: .
V: TRBV6-2/TRBV6-3
CDR3: CASSWALNQPQHF
DNA: TGTGCCAGCAGTTGGGCACTTAATCAGCCCCAGCATTTT

J: TRBJ1-4
D: .
size: .
V: TRBV19
CDR3: CASSTLDTLNEKLFF
DNA: TGTGCCAGTAGTACCCTTGACACGCTTAATGAAAAACTGTTTTTT

J: TRBJ2-1
D: TRBD1
size: .
V: TRBV5-4
CDR3: CASSLGTGRHEQFF
DNA: TGTGCCAGCAGCTTGGGGACAGGGAGACATGAGCAGTTCTTC

J: TRBJ2-5
D: .
size: .
V: TRBV13
CDR3: CASSSGGRGRKRETQYF
DNA: TGTGCCAGCAGTTCCGGGGGACGGGGAAGGAAGCGAGAGACCCAGTACTTC

J: TRBJ2-1
D: TRBD2
size: .
V: TRBV6-2/TRBV6-3
CDR3: CASSYNPKRGGRNYNEQFF
DNA: TGTGCCAGCAGTTACAATCCAAAGCGGGGGGGCCGTAACTACAATGAGCAGTTCTTC

J: TRBJ1-6
D: .
size: .
V: TRBV4-3
CDR3: CASSQVSSYNSPLHF
DNA: TGCGCCAGCAGCCAAGTCAGTTCCTATAATTCACCCCTCCACTTT

J: TRBJ2-3
D: .
size: .
V: TRBV19
CDR3: CASSKSGFRTDTQYF
DNA: TGTGCCAGTAGTAAGAGCGGTTTTCGCACAGATACGCAGTATTTT

J: TRBJ2-3
D: .
size: .
V: TRBV27
CDR3: CASSRRTPGSQYF
DNA: TGTGCCAGCAGTCGCAGGACGCCGGGGTCGCAGTATTTT

J: TRBJ1-5
D: TRBD1
size: .
V: TRBV19
CDR3: CASSPRDRGYQPQHF
DNA: TGTGCCAGTAGCCCCCGGGACAGGGGTTATCAGCCCCAGCATTTT

J: TRBJ2-7
D: .
size: .
V: TRBV19
CDR3: CASSIQGPNEQYF
DNA: TGTGCCAGTAGTATTCAGGGGCCTAACGAGCAGTACTTC

J: TRBJ2-2
D: TRBD2
size: .
V: TRBV7-3
CDR3: CASSPPGLAGGGTGELFF
DNA: TGTGCCAGCAGCCCCCCTGGCCTAGCGGGAGGGGGGACCGGGGAGCTGTTTTTT

J: TRBJ2-2
D: .
size: .
V: TRBV10-1
CDR3: CASRLRELNETGELFF
DNA: TGCGCCAGCAGGTTGAGGGAACTAAACGAGACCGGGGAGCTGTTTTTT

J: TRBJ1-2
D: .
size: few
V: TRBV14
CDR3: CASSQVPGLGYTF
DNA: TGTGCCAGCAGCCAAGTGCCGGGACTTGGCTACACCTTC

J: TRBJ2-7
D: TRBD1
size: .
V: TRBV7-2
CDR3: CASSVLGTGTHEQYF
DNA: TGTGCCAGCAGCGTATTAGGGACAGGTACTCACGAGCAGTACTTC

J: TRBJ2-2
D: .
size: .
V: TRBV25-1
CDR3: CASRGLAGELFF
DNA: TGTGCCAGCAGGGGGCTGGCCGGGGAGCTGTTTTTT

J: TRBJ2-6
D: .
size: .
V: TRBV6-1
CDR3: CASSDGGSGANVLTF
DNA: TGTGCCAGCAGTGATGGAGGCTCTGGGGCCAACGTCCTGACTTTC

J: TRBJ1-1
D: TRBD1
size: .
V: TRBV19
CDR3: CASMKQGALGTEAFF
DNA: TGTGCCAGTATGAAACAGGGGGCGCTGGGCACTGAAGCTTTCTTT

J: TRBJ1-1
D: TRBD1
size: .
V: TRBV11-2
CDR3: CASSFAQGERTEAFF
DNA: TGTGCCAGCAGCTTCGCACAGGGGGAGAGAACTGAAGCTTTCTTT

J: TRBJ2-3
D: TRBD2
size: .
V: TRBV19
CDR3: CASKRDSGGYTDTQYF
DNA: TGTGCCAGTAAGCGAGATAGCGGGGGGTACACAGATACGCAGTATTTT

J: TRBJ2-1
D: TRBD2
size: .
V: TRBV19
CDR3: CASRKGGSGNEQFF
DNA: TGTGCCAGTAGAAAGGGCGGGAGTGGAAATGAGCAGTTCTTC